The 29 T cell receptor beta chains listed next were all sequenced from one sample in a study of blood T cell repertoires in COVID-19. Profiled with immunoSEQ multiplex PCR; TCRdb holds only in-frame clones, not every one. The sample includes roughly 670,000 clones, 90% seen only once; the top ten take roughly 0.26%. Material: peripheral blood. The origin of the receptors is a woman under 30 with acute or convalescent COVID-19.

CDR3: CATSRDLGGGTEAFF. CDR3 DNA: TGTGCCACCAGCAGAGATCTTGGGGGGGGCACTGAAGCTTTCTTT. This rearrangement joins TRBV15 to TRBJ1-1; possibly TRBD1 for D (5 bases). The CDR3 totals 15 residues. Trimming pared 0 bases from V and 4 bases from J, leaving 12 bases between. Germline lookup yields CDR1 LNHNV and CDR2 YYDKDF (reference sequence).

This clone showed up just once. J is TRBJ2-7 and V is TRBV7-2; 8 bases line up with TRBD1. CDR3 length equals 13 residues. J gave up 5 bases and V 7 bases, and 7 bases lay outside the gene matches. The germline CDR1 and CDR2 sequences are SGHTA and FQGNSA. CDR3 nucleotides: TGTGCCAGCACGGACAGGGAGTTCAACGAGCAGTACTTC. Its translation: CASTDREFNEQYF. Full variable domain (remainder filled in from reference TRBV7-2 and TRBJ2-7): GAGVSQSPSNKVTEKGKDVELRCDPISGHTALYWYRQSLGQGLEFLIYFQGNSAPDKSGLPSDRFSAERTGGSVSTLTIQRTQQEDSAVYLCASTDREFNEQYFGPGTRLTVT.

This chain uses TRBV2 with TRBJ2-3; 8 nucleotides align to TRBD2. Germline V gene lookup returns CDR1 SNHLY and CDR2 FYNNEI. CDR3 length equals 15 residues. V trimming: 8 bases; J trimming: 5 bases; junction bases outside the gene matches: 12. CDR3 sequence reads: CASSPLSGGVDTQYF. Written as DNA, the CDR3 is TGTGCCAGCTCCCCTCTCTCGGGGGGGGTAGATACGCAGTATTTT.

J is TRBJ2-1 and V is TRBV15, with D possibly matching TRBD1 (5 bases). The CDR3 is 15 residues long. Between the trimmed V and J ends, which lost 1 base and 5 bases, there was a span of 12 bases. The germline CDR1 and CDR2 sequences are LNHNV and YYDKDF (reference sequence). Here the CDR3 reads CATSRASTGNNEQFF. The CDR3 DNA sequence: TGTGCCACCAGCAGAGCGAGCACAGGTAACAATGAGCAGTTCTTC.

The rearrangement links TRBV23-1 to TRBJ1-1, with 9 bases identical to TRBD1. TRBV23-1 is an ORF; its function is uncertain. The CDR3 runs 15 residues. J gave up 6 bases and V 2 bases, and 7 bases lay outside the gene matches. CDR3 amino acids: CASSQPGQGGAEAFF. CDR3 sequence (DNA): TGCGCCAGCAGTCAACCGGGACAGGGAGGAGCTGAAGCTTTCTTT.

Of note for this clone: The junction differs from germline at one of its ends, possibly a read error. The rearrangement uses TRBV6-6 and TRBJ1-6; D remains unclear. Germline assignment: CDR1 MNHNY and CDR2 SVGAGI (reference sequence). The CDR3 length is 16 residues. CDR3 nucleotides: TGTGCCAGCGGTTATCGATTTGAGCCCTATAATTCACCCCTCCACTTT. It codes for CASGYRFEPYNSPLHF.

Only a few counts were recorded for this clone. The chain employs TRBV6-5 and TRBJ1-2; D gene unclear. V shed 4 bases and J shed 0 bases, with 6 bases lying between them. CDR1 and CDR2 (germline): MNHEY, SVGAGI. CDR3 length: 13 amino acids. The CDR3 DNA is TGTGCCAGCAGTTTAACAGCTAACTATGGCTACACCTTC. It encodes CASSLTANYGYTF.

This clone was seen a few times. The chain couples TRBV29-1 to TRBJ1-2; D might be TRBD1 (5 bases). This CDR3 has 13 amino acids. V was shortened by 5 bases and J by 8 bases, with 18 bases between the two germline ends. Germline values: CDR1 SQVTM, CDR2 ANQGSEA. The DNA of the CDR3 is TGCAGCGTTAGCATCTCCAGGGTTAGCGGCTACACCTTC. Its protein product is CSVSISRVSGYTF.

The gene calls are TRBV7-6 and TRBJ2-5; D is ambiguous. Looked up from germline, CDR1 is SGHVS and CDR2 is FNYEAQ. CDR3 length: 12 amino acids. V lost 2 bases and J lost 4, with 5 bases in between. This CDR3 is CASSLFGETQYF. In DNA form, the CDR3 reads TGTGCCAGCAGCTTATTCGGAGAGACCCAGTACTTC.

V gene TRBV6-5 combines with J gene TRBJ2-3; 9 nucleotides match TRBD1. J lost 1 base, V lost 7 bases, and 6 bases had no gene match. The germline V gene encodes CDR1 MNHEY and CDR2 SVGAGI. The CDR3 sequence is 15 residues long. The CDR3 nucleotides read TGTGCCAGCAATCTACAGGGGGCGGGCACAGATACGCAGTATTTT. It is translated as CASNLQGAGTDTQYF.

This clone was seen once. The chain recombines TRBV3-1 (or the pseudogene TRBV3-2) with TRBJ2-1, with D unresolved. Germline V gene lookup returns CDR1 LGHDT and CDR2 YNNKEL (reference sequence). The CDR3 is made up of 15 amino acids. Deletions cut 0 bases from V and 5 bases from J, with 11 bases between. CDR3 in amino acids: CASSQEISPHNEQFF. The CDR3 bases are TGTGCCAGCAGCCAAGAAATAAGCCCACACAATGAGCAGTTCTTC.

This clone was found once. The V gene is TRBV10-3, the J gene TRBJ1-1; D gene ambiguous. Germline CDR1 and CDR2: ENHRY and SYGVKD. V lost 10 bases to trimming and J lost 2 bases, with 5 bases between them. CDR3 length: 10 amino acids. CDR3 loop: CATGNTEAFF. The DNA of the CDR3 is TGTGCCACCGGTAACACTGAAGCTTTCTTT.

This clone was counted only a few times. The chain recombines TRBV5-1 with TRBJ1-6; D is uncertain. The germline gives CDR1 SGHRS, CDR2 YFSETQ. The CDR3 totals 20 residues. The ends were cut back, 6 bases at V and 0 bases at J, with 25 bases in the middle. DNA for the CDR3: TGCGCCAGCACAACCGGGGTATTTCGTAACCCGAGCTCCTATAATTCACCCCTCCACTTT. Protein product: CASTTGVFRNPSSYNSPLHF.

V and J are TRBV27 and TRBJ2-2; unclear D gene. This CDR3 has 15 residues. Trimming took 4 bases from V and 1 from J, leaving 10 bases between them. In germline, CDR1 is MNHEY, CDR2 SMNVEV (reference sequence). CDR3 DNA: TGTGCCAGCAGTTCTTATCAGCGGAACACCGGGGAGCTGTTTTTT. Translated, it gives CASSSYQRNTGELFF.

The chain employs TRBV12-3 or TRBV12-4 and TRBJ2-1, with D unresolved. V was clipped by 5 bases and J by 10 bases, with 9 bases between them. This CDR3 comprises 11 residues. CDR3 sequence (DNA): TGTGCCAGCAGTCCCCGCGTCGAGCAGTTCTTC. This sequence encodes CASSPRVEQFF.

This chain uses TRBV30 with TRBJ1-4, with D maybe TRBD1 (5 bases). The germline V and J ends were trimmed by 5 bases and 7 bases, with 11 bases remaining between them. The germline V gene has CDR1 GTSNPN and CDR2 SVGIG (reference sequence). The CDR3 is made up of 12 amino acids. The chain's CDR3 is CAWGPGGEKLFF. CDR3 DNA: TGTGCCTGGGGTCCCGGGGGTGAAAAACTGTTTTTT.

The V and J genes are TRBV25-1 and TRBJ1-1, with 9 bases identical to TRBD1. The germline V gene encodes CDR1 MGHDK and CDR2 SYGVNS. CDR3 length equals 16 residues. V shed 5 bases and J 4 bases; nucleotides not matched to a gene: 11. CDR3 DNA: TGTGCCAGCAGTTCCAGGGGGACAGGGCCGTTCACTGAAGCTTTCTTT. This gives the protein CASSSRGTGPFTEAFF.

The chain links TRBV2 to TRBJ1-1, with D possibly TRBD1 on 6 matching bases. Germline CDR1 is SNHLY and CDR2 is FYNNEI. This CDR3 is built from 17 residues. V was clipped by 4 bases and J by 1 base, with 19 bases between them. The CDR3 DNA sequence: TGTGCCAGCAGTGCGGGACACGGTCACAGAGGGAACACTGAAGCTTTCTTT. This gives the protein CASSAGHGHRGNTEAFF.

The V call is TRBV11-2, the J call TRBJ1-2, with D perhaps matching TRBD1 (6 bases). V lost 7 bases and J 9 bases, leaving 24 bases between the germline ends. The CDR3 spans 15 residues. Germline loops: CDR1 SGHAT, CDR2 FQNNGV. The CDR3 protein is CASTLGGGLNLSYTF. The CDR3 DNA reads TGTGCCAGCACCCTAGGGGGGGGACTGAACTTAAGCTACACCTTC. The whole variable domain, remainder taken from reference TRBV11-2 and TRBJ1-2, is EAGVAQSPRYKIIEKRQSVAFWCNPISGHATLYWYQQILGQGPKLLIQFQNNGVVDDSQLPKDRFSAERLKGVDSTLKIQPAKLEDSAVYLCASTLGGGLNLSYTFGSGTRLTVV.

In its sample, this clone was seen once. The genes are TRBV6-5 and TRBJ1-6; 9 bases match TRBD1. In germline, CDR1 is MNHEY, CDR2 SVGAGI. V gave up 6 bases and J gave up 5 bases; unmatched junction bases: 2. This CDR3 is 14 amino acids long. CDR3 sequence: CASSRDRDNSPLHF. Written as DNA, the CDR3 is TGTGCCAGCAGCCGGGACAGGGATAATTCACCCCTCCACTTT.

The chain recombines TRBV11-2 with TRBJ2-3; 8 bases match TRBD2. Trimming cost V 4 bases and J 1 base; bases outside gene matches: 4. Per germline, CDR1 SGHAT and CDR2 FQNNGV. This CDR3 region has 15 residues. The CDR3, as DNA: TGTGCCAGCAGCTCCCTGCGGGGGGGCACAGATACGCAGTATTTT. Its translation: CASSSLRGGTDTQYF.

The rearrangement uses TRBV30 and TRBJ1-3, with D tentatively TRBD1 (5 bases). Trimming stripped 0 bases from V and 2 bases from J, with 11 bases between. Germline V gives CDR1 GTSNPN, CDR2 SVGIG (reference sequence). The CDR3 is 15 amino acids. The chain's CDR3 is CAWSVDSSTGNTIYF. Here the CDR3 DNA reads TGTGCCTGGAGTGTAGACAGCTCCACTGGAAACACCATATATTTT.

This clone was found once. The V gene is TRBV6-5, the J gene TRBJ1-6, with a weak D call TRBD1 (6 bases). Germline V gene lookup returns CDR1 MNHEY and CDR2 SVGAGI. The length of the CDR3 is 14 residues. Trimming stripped 0 bases from V and 9 bases from J, with 9 bases between. CDR3 DNA sequence: TGTGCCAGCAGTTACTCGGGGGCGCCTTCACCCCTCCACTTT. As protein: CASSYSGAPSPLHF.

V is TRBV4-1 and J is TRBJ1-5; D remains ambiguous. The CDR3 loop spans 16 amino acids. V gave up 0 bases and J gave up 0 bases, with 9 bases separating them. Germline values: CDR1 MGHRA, CDR2 YSYEKL. CDR3 DNA sequence: TGCGCCAGCAGCCAAGAGTGGGCTTATAGCAATCAGCCCCAGCATTTT. As protein: CASSQEWAYSNQPQHF.

The rearrangement joins TRBV4-1 to TRBJ1-1, with 7 bases that match TRBD1. The CDR3 is 14 residues long. With 3 bases clipped from V and 4 bases from J, the junction kept 5 bases outside the gene matches. The V gene's germline CDR1 is MGHRA and CDR2 YSYEKL. The CDR3 DNA reads TGCGCCAGCAGCCACCAACAGGGGTTCACTGAAGCTTTCTTT. Amino acid sequence: CASSHQQGFTEAFF.

The rearrangement joins TRBV5-1 to TRBJ2-6; D is perhaps TRBD1 (6 bases). This CDR3 has 17 residues. Germline CDR1 SGHRS, CDR2 YFSETQ. Trimming removed 1 base from V and 0 bases from J, with 11 bases in between. In nucleotides, the CDR3 is TGCGCCAGCAGCTTGAGACAGGTGCCCTCTGGGGCCAACGTCCTGACTTTC. Translated, it gives CASSLRQVPSGANVLTF.

V usage is TRBV9 and J usage is TRBJ1-4; D might be TRBD1 (5 bases). V lost 4 bases and J lost 5, with 18 bases in between. The CDR3 loop spans 16 amino acids. Looked up from germline, CDR1 is SGDLS and CDR2 is YYNGEE. CDR3 region: CASSLSPGLRNEKLFF. Here the CDR3 DNA reads TGTGCCAGCAGCCTCTCCCCGGGACTGCGAAATGAAAAACTGTTTTTT.

Only one count was recorded for this clone. The CDR3 is CASSHPASGGAVYNEQFF. As DNA, the CDR3 is TGCGCCAGCAGCCACCCGGCTAGCGGGGGGGCGGTCTACAATGAGCAGTTCTTC. The J gene is TRBJ2-1, the V gene TRBV4-3, with 12 bases aligning to TRBD2. CDR1 is LGHNA and CDR2 is YSLEER in the germline V gene. This CDR3 has 18 amino acids. Trimming took 3 bases from V and 3 from J; bases not matched to a gene: 9.

This clone appeared once. This rearrangement joins TRBV2 to TRBJ2-3, with 7 bases fitting TRBD2. The CDR3 totals 16 residues. Germline values: CDR1 SNHLY, CDR2 FYNNEI. Losses at the gene ends were 1 base for V and 1 base for J; bases not matched to a gene: 5. The CDR3: CASSEDQGGGTDTQYF. CDR3 nucleotides: TGTGCCAGCAGTGAAGACCAGGGAGGGGGCACAGATACGCAGTATTTT.